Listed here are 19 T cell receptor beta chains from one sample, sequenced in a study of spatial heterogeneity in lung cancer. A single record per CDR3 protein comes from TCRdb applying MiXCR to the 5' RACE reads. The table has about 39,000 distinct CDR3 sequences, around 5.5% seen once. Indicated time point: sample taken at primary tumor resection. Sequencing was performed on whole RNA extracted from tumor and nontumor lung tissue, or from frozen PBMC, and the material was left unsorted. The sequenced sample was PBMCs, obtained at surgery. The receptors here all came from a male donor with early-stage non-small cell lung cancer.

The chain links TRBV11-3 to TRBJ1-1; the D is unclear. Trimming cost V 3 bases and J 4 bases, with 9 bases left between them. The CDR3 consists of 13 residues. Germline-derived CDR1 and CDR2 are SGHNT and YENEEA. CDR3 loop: CASSFEVSTEAFF. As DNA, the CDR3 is TGTGCCAGCAGCTTCGAAGTAAGCACTGAAGCTTTCTTT.

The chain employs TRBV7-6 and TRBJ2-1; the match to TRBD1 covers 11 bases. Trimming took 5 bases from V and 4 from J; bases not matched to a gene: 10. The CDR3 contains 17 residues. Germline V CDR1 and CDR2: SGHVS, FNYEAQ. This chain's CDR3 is CASSLKVGQGAYNEQFF. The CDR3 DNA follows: TGTGCCAGCAGCCTAAAAGTTGGACAGGGGGCGTACAATGAGCAGTTCTTC.

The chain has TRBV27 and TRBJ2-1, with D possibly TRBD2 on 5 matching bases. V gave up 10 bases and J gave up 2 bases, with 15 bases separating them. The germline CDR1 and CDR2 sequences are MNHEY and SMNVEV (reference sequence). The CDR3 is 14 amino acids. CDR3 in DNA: TGTGCCACCGAAGGGAGCGGAGCCTACAATGAGCAGTTCTTC. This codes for CATEGSGAYNEQFF.

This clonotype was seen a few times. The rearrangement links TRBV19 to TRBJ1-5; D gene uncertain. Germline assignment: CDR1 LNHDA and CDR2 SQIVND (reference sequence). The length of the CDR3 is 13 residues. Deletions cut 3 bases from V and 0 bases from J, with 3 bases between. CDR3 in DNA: TGTGCCAGTAGTATCAGTAGCAATCAGCCCCAGCATTTT. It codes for CASSISSNQPQHF.

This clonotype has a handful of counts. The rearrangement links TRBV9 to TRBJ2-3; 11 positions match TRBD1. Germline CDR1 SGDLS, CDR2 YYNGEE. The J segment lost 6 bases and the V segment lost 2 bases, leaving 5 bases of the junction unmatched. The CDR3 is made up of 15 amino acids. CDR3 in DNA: TGTGCCAGCAGCGTCGGACAGGGGGCGAGGGATACGCAGTATTTT. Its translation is CASSVGQGARDTQYF.

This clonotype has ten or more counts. CDR3 residues: CASSSGDQETQYF. CDR3 in DNA: TGCGCCAGCAGCTCGGGAGACCAAGAGACCCAGTACTTC. The chain carries TRBV5-1 and TRBJ2-5; D is perhaps TRBD2 (6 bases). Per germline, CDR1 SGHRS and CDR2 YFSETQ. V was trimmed by 3 bases and J by 0 bases, leaving 6 bases between them. This CDR3 has 13 residues.

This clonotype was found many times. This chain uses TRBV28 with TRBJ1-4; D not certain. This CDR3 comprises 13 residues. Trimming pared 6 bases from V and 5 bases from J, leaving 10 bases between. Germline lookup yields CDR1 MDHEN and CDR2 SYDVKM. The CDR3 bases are TGTGCCAGCAGAGCATCGTTAAATGAAAAACTGTTTTTT. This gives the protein CASRASLNEKLFF.

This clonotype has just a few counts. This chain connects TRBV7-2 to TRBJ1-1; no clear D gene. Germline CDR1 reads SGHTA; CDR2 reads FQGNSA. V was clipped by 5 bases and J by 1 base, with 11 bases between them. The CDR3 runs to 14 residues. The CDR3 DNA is TGTGCCAGCAGCGCTCTATTTCGGAACACTGAAGCTTTCTTT. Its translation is CASSALFRNTEAFF.

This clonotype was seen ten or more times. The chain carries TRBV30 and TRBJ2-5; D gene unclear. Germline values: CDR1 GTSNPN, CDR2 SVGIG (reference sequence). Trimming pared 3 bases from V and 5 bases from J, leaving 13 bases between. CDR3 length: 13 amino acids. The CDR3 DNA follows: TGTGCCTGGAGGCGGACGGCAAGGGAGACCCAGTACTTC. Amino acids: CAWRRTARETQYF.

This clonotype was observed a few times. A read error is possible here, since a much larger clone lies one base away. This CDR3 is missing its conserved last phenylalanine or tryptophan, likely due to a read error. The CDR3 DNA sequence: TGCAGCTCTTCTAGCGGGGGGGTCTATGAGCAGTTCTCC. Translation gives CSSSSGGVYEQFS. The gene calls are TRBV29-1 and TRBJ2-1, with 12 bases that match TRBD2. CDR3 length: 13 amino acids. Trimming removed 8 bases from V and 8 bases from J; junction bases left unmatched: 7. Germline CDR1 reads SQVTM; CDR2 reads ANQGSEA.

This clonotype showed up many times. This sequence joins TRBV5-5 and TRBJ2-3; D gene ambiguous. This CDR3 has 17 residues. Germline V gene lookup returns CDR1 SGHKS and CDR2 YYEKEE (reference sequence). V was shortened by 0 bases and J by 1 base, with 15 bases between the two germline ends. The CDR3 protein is CASSLVPLGLGTDTQYF. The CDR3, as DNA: TGTGCCAGCAGCTTGGTCCCCCTGGGGTTAGGCACAGATACGCAGTATTTT.

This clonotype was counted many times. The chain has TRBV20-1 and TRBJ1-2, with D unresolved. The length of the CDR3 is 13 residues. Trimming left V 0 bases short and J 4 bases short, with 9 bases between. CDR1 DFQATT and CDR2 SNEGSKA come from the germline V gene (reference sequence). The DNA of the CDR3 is TGCAGTGCTAGAGATAAGGGCCTCTATGGCTACACCTTC. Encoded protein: CSARDKGLYGYTF.

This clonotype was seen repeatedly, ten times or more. The chain's CDR3 is CASGSGDTQYF. The CDR3 region has the DNA TGTGCCAGTGGCTCGGGGGATACGCAGTATTTT. The chain joins TRBV19 to TRBJ2-3, with a possible D match to TRBD2 (5 bases). CDR1 and CDR2 from the germline V gene are LNHDA and SQIVND (reference sequence). The length of the CDR3 is 11 residues. V was shortened by 8 bases and J by 6 bases, with 9 bases between the two germline ends.

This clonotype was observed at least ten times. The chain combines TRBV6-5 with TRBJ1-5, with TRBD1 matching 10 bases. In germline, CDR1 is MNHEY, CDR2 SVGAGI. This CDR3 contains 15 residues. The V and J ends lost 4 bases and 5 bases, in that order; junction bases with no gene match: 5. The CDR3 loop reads CASSSPGQGDQPQHF. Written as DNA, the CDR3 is TGTGCCAGCAGTTCCCCCGGACAGGGGGATCAGCCCCAGCATTTT.

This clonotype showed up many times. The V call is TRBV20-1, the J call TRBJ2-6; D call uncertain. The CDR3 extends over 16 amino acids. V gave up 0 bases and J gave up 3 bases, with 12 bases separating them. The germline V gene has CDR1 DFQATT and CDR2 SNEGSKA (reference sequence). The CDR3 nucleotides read TGCAGTGCTAGAGATGGACGGTATAGTGGGGCCAACGTCCTGACTTTC. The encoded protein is CSARDGRYSGANVLTF.

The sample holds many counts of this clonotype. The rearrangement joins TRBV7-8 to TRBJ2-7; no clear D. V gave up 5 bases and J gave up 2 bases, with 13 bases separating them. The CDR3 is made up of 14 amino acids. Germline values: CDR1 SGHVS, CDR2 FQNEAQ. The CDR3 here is CASSPGRFTYEQYF. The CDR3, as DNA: TGTGCCAGCAGCCCCGGTAGGTTTACCTACGAGCAGTACTTC.

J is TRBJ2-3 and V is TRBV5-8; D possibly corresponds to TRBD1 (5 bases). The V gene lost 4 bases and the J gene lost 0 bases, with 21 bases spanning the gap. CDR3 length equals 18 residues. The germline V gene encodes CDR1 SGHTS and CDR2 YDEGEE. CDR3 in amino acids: CASSPIPPSGKSTDTQYF. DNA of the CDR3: TGTGCCAGCAGCCCAATACCTCCCTCAGGGAAGAGCACAGATACGCAGTATTTT.

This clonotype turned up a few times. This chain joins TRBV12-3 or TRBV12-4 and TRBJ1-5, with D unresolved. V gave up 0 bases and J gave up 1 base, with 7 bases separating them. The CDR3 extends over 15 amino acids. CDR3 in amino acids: CASSLASGSNQPQHF. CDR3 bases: TGTGCCAGCAGTTTAGCATCGGGGAGCAATCAGCCCCAGCATTTT.

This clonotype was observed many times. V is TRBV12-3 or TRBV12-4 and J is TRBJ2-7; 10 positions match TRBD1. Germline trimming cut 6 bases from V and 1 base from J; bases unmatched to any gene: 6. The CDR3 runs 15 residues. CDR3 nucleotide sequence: TGTGCCAGCAGGTGGACAGGGGGTAGGTCCTACGAGCAGTACTTC. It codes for CASRWTGGRSYEQYF.